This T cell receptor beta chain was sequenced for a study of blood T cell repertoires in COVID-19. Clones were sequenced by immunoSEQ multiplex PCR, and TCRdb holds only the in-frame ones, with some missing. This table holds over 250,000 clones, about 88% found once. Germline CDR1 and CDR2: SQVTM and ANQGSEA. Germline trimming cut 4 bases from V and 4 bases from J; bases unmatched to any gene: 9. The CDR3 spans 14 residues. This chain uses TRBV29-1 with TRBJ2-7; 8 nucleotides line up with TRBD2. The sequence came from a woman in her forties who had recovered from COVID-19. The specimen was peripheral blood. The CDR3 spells CSVARGGSPYEQYF. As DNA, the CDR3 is TGCAGCGTTGCCCGGGGGGGCTCGCCTTACGAGCAGTACTTC.